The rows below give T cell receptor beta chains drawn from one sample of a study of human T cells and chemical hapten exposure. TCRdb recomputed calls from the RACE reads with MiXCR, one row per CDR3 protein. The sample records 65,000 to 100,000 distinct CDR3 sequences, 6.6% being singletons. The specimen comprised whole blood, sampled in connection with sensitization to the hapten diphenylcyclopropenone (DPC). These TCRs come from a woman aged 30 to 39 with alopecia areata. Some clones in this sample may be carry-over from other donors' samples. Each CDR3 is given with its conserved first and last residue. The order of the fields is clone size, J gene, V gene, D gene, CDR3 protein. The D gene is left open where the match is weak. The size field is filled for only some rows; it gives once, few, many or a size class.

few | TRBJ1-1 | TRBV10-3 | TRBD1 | CAISHRGENTEAFF
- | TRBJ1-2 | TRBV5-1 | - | CASSDSPKADRYIF
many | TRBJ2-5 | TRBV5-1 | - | CASSLMGAIGETQYF
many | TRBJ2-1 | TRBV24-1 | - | CATGDGDEQFF
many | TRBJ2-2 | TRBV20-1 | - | CSARAGTSNTGELFF
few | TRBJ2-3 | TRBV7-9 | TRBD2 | CASSLDVAGGRDTQYF
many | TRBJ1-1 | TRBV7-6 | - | CASSHGTDEAFF
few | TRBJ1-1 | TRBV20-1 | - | CSARDGGAGTEAFF
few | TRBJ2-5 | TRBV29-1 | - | CSVPRDERETQYF
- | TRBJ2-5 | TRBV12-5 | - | CASGLEETQYF
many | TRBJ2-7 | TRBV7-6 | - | CASSLTISPYHEQYF
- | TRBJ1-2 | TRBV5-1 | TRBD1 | CASSTLLGTVDYGYTF
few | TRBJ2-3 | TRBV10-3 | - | CAISGTVPDTQYF
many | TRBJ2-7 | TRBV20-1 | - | CSAKSGDEQYF
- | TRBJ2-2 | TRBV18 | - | CASATGSNTGELFF
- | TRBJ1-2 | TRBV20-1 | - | CSAPTAGHGYTF
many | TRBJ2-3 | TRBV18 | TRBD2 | CASSPTSGGHTDTQYF
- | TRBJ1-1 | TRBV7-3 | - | CASSPDGYTEAFF
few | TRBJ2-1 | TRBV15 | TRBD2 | CATSGGGDWNTDEQFF
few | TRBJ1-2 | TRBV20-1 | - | CSAPPPDYGYTF
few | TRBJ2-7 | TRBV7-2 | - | CASSPTVGSHYEQYF
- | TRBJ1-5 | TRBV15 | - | CATSFQTGAVGNQPQHF
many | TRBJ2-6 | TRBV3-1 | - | CASSQVLFSGANVLTF
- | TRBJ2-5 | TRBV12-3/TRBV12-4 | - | CASKIGLQETQYF
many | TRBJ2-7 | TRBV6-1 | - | CASVGSYEQYF
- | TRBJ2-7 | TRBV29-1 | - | CSVEAGSGDTTYEQYF
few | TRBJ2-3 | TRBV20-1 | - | CSARDYRAGNTQYF
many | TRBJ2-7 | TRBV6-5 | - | CASSIQGTYEQYF
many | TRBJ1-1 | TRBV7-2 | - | CASSRGYNTEAFF
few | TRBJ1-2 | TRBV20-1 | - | CSASEGNNNYGYTF
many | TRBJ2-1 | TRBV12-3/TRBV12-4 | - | CASSFMGREQFF
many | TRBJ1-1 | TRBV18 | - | CASSKTTGVNTEAFF
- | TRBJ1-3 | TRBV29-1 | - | CSVEDLLGEQGNTIYF
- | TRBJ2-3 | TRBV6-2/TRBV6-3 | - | CASSSLADTQYF
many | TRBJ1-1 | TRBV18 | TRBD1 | CASSLGTGAIEAFF
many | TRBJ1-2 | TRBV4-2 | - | CASSQDWTTANYGYTF
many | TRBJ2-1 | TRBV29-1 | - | CSVGAGPLSEQFF
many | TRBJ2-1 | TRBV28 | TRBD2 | CASSSLAGASYNEQFF
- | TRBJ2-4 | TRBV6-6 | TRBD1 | CASSYTTGLNIQYF
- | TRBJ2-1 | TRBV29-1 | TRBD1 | CSTQGAPRTDEQFF
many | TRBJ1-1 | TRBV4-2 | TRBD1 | CASSQEGTGEYTEAFF
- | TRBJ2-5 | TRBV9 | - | CASSVGQSTETQYF
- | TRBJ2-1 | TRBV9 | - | CASSVSGLVGYEQFF
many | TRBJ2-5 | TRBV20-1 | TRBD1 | CSARHPGQGARETQYF
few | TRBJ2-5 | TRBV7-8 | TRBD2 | CASSRLGASGELKETQYF
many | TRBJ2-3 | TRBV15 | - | CATSRDSGPRYHF